Below, 21 T cell receptor beta chains from the same sample are listed, as sequenced in a study of beta chain features in type 1 diabetes. TCRB transcripts that were expressed got sequenced, as all of the isolated RNA had been reverse transcribed. Data came from immunoSEQ multiplex PCR; TCRdb stores just in-frame clones and leaves some out. This table has about 360,000 clones, around an eighth appearing once. Sequenced material: naive CD4+ T cells from blood. The receptor source for this set is a man younger than 35 in good health.

This clone was counted between two and nine times. The chain recombines TRBV28 with TRBJ1-2, with D possibly matching TRBD1 (6 bases). V lost 4 bases and J 9 bases, leaving 21 bases between the germline ends. Germline CDR1 reads MDHEN; CDR2 reads SYDVKM. This CDR3 is 15 amino acids long. The CDR3 coding sequence is TGTGCCAGCAGTTCGGGGCCAAGGGGAAGGGGGAGCTACACCTTC. Protein product: CASSSGPRGRGSYTF.

The table lists this clone with a few counts. The chain is built from TRBV11-2 and TRBJ2-1, with TRBD2 matching over 10 bases. After removal of 3 bases from V and 6 bases from J, the junction contained 5 bases not matched to a gene. The germline V gene encodes CDR1 SGHAT and CDR2 FQNNGV. This CDR3 is 15 amino acids long. The CDR3 region is CASSFRSGGVNEQFF. For the CDR3, the DNA is TGTGCCAGCAGCTTTAGGAGCGGGGGGGTCAATGAGCAGTTCTTC.

Only a few counts were recorded for this clone. The CDR3 loop is CASSLGQDYEQYF. In DNA form, the CDR3 reads TGTGCCAGCAGCTTAGGGCAAGACTACGAGCAGTACTTC. V usage is TRBV7-2 and J usage is TRBJ2-7; no firm D call. There are 13 residues in the CDR3. With 1 base removed from V and 3 bases from J, the gap between germline ends came to 7 bases. CDR1 is SGHTA and CDR2 is FQGNSA in the germline V gene.

The CDR3: CASSANGLVFSEQFF. The DNA of the CDR3 is TGTGCCAGCAGCGCCAATGGACTAGTGTTTAGTGAGCAGTTCTTC. J is TRBJ2-1 and V is TRBV7-2; 7 bases match TRBD2. From germline, CDR1 is SGHTA and CDR2 FQGNSA. CDR3 length equals 15 residues. V shed 5 bases, J shed 9 bases, and the junction held 13 bases outside the gene matches.

This clone was detected a few times. The rearrangement uses TRBV20-1 and TRBJ2-1; D call uncertain. This CDR3 has 11 amino acids. Germline loops: CDR1 DFQATT, CDR2 SNEGSKA (reference sequence). Trimming left V 0 bases short and J 9 bases short, with 6 bases between. CDR3 loop: CSARDPIEQFF. The CDR3, as DNA: TGCAGTGCTAGAGATCCCATTGAGCAGTTCTTC.

This clone turned up a few times. The chain is built from TRBV5-4 and TRBJ2-1, with 7 bases aligning to TRBD1. The CDR3 is 14 amino acids. Germline CDR1 is SGHNT and CDR2 is YYREEE (reference sequence). J lost 8 bases, V lost 5 bases, and 10 bases had no gene match. CDR3 bases: TGTGCCAGCAGTTATGACAGGGTTGGGGATGAGCAGTTCTTC. Encoded protein: CASSYDRVGDEQFF. Drawing the rest from reference TRBV5-4 and TRBJ2-1, the complete variable domain is ETGVTQSPTHLIKTRGQQVTLRCSSQSGHNTVSWYQQALGQGPQFIFQYYREEENGRGNFPPRFSGLQFPNYSSELNVNALELDDSALYLCASSYDRVGDEQFFGPGTRLTVL.

This clone was seen only a few times. CDR3 nucleotides: TGTGCCACCCGCGGGACTAGCGGGGGATACAATGAGCAGTTCTTC. The encoded protein is CATRGTSGGYNEQFF. The rearrangement uses TRBV7-2 and TRBJ2-1, with 14 bases lining up with TRBD2. Trimming removed 10 bases from V and 4 bases from J; junction bases left unmatched: 6. The CDR3 is 15 residues long. Germline lookup yields CDR1 SGHTA and CDR2 FQGNSA. The variable domain in full, with the rest retrieved from reference TRBV7-2 and TRBJ2-1, is GAGVSQSPSNKVTEKGKDVELRCDPISGHTALYWYRQSLGQGLEFLIYFQGNSAPDKSGLPSDRFSAERTGGSVSTLTIQRTQQEDSAVYLCATRGTSGGYNEQFFGPGTRLTVL.

The chain has TRBV30 and TRBJ1-5; D not resolved. There are 13 residues in the CDR3. Trimming cost V 3 bases and J 6 bases, with 12 bases left between them. Looked up from germline, CDR1 is GTSNPN and CDR2 is SVGIG (reference sequence). The CDR3 DNA reads TGTGCCTGGAGCTTAGGAGGGAGTCAGCCCCAGCATTTT. Its translation: CAWSLGGSQPQHF.

V and J are TRBV7-6 and TRBJ2-3; D perhaps matches TRBD1 (5 bases). The V gene's germline CDR1 is SGHVS and CDR2 FNYEAQ. Trimming left V 5 bases short and J 3 bases short, with 15 bases between. The length of the CDR3 is 15 residues. DNA of the CDR3: TGTGCCAGCAGCCCGCAGACAGCCGTGACAGATACGCAGTATTTT. This translates into CASSPQTAVTDTQYF. Combining the CDR3 with reference TRBV7-6 and TRBJ2-3 gives the whole variable domain GAGVSQSPRYKVTKRGQDVALRCDPISGHVSLYWYRQALGQGPEFLTYFNYEAQQDKSGLPNDRFSAERPEGSISTLTIQRTEQRDSAMYRCASSPQTAVTDTQYFGPGTRLTVL.

This clone was seen a handful of times. The V call is TRBV13, the J call TRBJ1-2, with D possibly being TRBD1 (5 bases). The CDR3 totals 13 residues. V lost 5 bases and J 8 bases, leaving 15 bases between the germline ends. Germline CDR1 and CDR2: PRHDT and FYEKMQ (reference sequence). The CDR3 protein is CASSLVTEGGYTF. The CDR3 region has the DNA TGTGCCAGCAGCCTTGTGACGGAGGGGGGCTACACCTTC.

This clone turned up a few times. The chain combines TRBV28 with TRBJ2-1; a weak D match, TRBD2 (6 bases). V lost 3 bases to trimming and J lost 10 bases, with 16 bases between them. From germline, CDR1 is MDHEN and CDR2 SYDVKM. CDR3 length equals 14 residues. CDR3 DNA: TGTGCCAGCAGTTTCGGGACTCTACTCCGGGAGCAGTTCTTC. It encodes CASSFGTLLREQFF.

This clone was detected only a few times. CDR3 sequence: CASSARPGTGANTEAFF. Here the CDR3 DNA reads TGTGCCAGCAGTGCCCGTCCCGGGACAGGGGCCAACACTGAAGCTTTCTTT. The gene calls are TRBV25-1 and TRBJ1-1; 10 bases are shared with TRBD1. This CDR3 is built from 17 residues. Germline V CDR1 and CDR2: MGHDK, SYGVNS. V shed 4 bases and J 2 bases; nucleotides not matched to a gene: 10.

This sequence joins TRBV4-3 and TRBJ2-4, with 9 positions matching TRBD1. The CDR3 is 19 amino acids. Trimming at V came to 3 bases and at J to 3 bases, leaving 15 bases not matched to a gene. Germline V lookup: CDR1 LGHNA, CDR2 YSLEER. The CDR3 sequence is CASSHHAFRDREVKNIQYF. CDR3 nucleotide sequence: TGCGCCAGCAGCCACCACGCTTTCCGGGACAGGGAGGTCAAAAACATTCAGTACTTC.

This clone has just a few counts. The V gene is TRBV6-5, the J gene TRBJ1-5; D is ambiguous. Germline CDR1 reads MNHEY; CDR2 reads SVGAGI. The CDR3 contains 13 residues. V was clipped by 6 bases and J by 4 bases, with 10 bases between them. The CDR3 reads CASRSQRNQPQHF. Here the CDR3 DNA reads TGTGCCAGCAGATCACAGAGAAATCAGCCCCAGCATTTT.

Here the CDR3 DNA reads TGTGCCAGCAGCTCCGCAGGGCCTGAAGCTTTCTTT. It translates to CASSSAGPEAFF. The J gene is TRBJ1-1, the V gene TRBV7-2; D is possibly TRBD1 (5 bases). The germline V and J ends were trimmed by 4 bases and 6 bases, with 9 bases remaining between them. CDR1 and CDR2 from the germline V gene are SGHTA and FQGNSA. CDR3 length equals 12 residues.

There are a few counts of this clone. The chain joins TRBV4-2 to TRBJ2-5, with TRBD2 matching over 14 bases. The V gene end was trimmed by 4 bases and the J gene end by 4 bases; junction bases not matched to a gene: 5. The CDR3 runs 16 residues. Germline V CDR1 and CDR2: LGHNA, YNFKEQ. In DNA, the CDR3 is TGTGCCAGCAGCCCTGGGACTAGCGGGAGTGGAGAGACCCAGTACTTC. Translation: CASSPGTSGSGETQYF.

The chain recombines TRBV4-1 with TRBJ1-4; D is uncertain. V was pared by 0 bases and J by 8 bases, with 13 bases between. The germline gives CDR1 MGHRA, CDR2 YSYEKL. This CDR3 has 15 amino acids. This chain's CDR3 is CASSQDNRPREKLFF. The CDR3 DNA sequence: TGCGCCAGCAGCCAAGATAACCGCCCCCGGGAAAAACTGTTTTTT.

This chain uses TRBV18 with TRBJ2-1; D perhaps matches TRBD1 (7 bases). Germline V gene sequence: CDR1 KGHSH, CDR2 LQKENI. Between the trimmed V and J ends, which lost 6 bases and 6 bases, there was a span of 21 bases. This CDR3 comprises 16 residues. The CDR3 sequence is CASSLSAQGGRNEQFF. The CDR3 DNA follows: TGTGCCAGCTCTCTGAGTGCCCAGGGGGGTCGCAATGAGCAGTTCTTC. The full variable domain, with the rest looked up from reference TRBV18 and TRBJ2-1, is NAGVMQNPRHLVRRRGQEARLRCSPMKGHSHVYWYRQLPEEGLKFMVYLQKENIIDESGMPKERFSAEFPKEGPSILRIQQVVRGDSAAYFCASSLSAQGGRNEQFFGPGTRLTVL.

A few counts support this clone. The genes are TRBV7-2 and TRBJ2-3; TRBD1 aligns across 7 bases. With V trimmed by 3 bases and J by 0 bases, 3 bases remained unmatched. CDR1 is SGHTA and CDR2 is FQGNSA in the germline V gene. This CDR3 region has 15 residues. Here the CDR3 reads CASSFPGQSTDTQYF. CDR3 nucleotides: TGTGCCAGCAGCTTCCCGGGACAGAGCACAGATACGCAGTATTTT.

The rearrangement links TRBV7-9 to TRBJ1-5; TRBD1 is a possible D gene (6 bases). The CDR3 sequence is 15 residues long. Between the trimmed V and J ends, which lost 5 bases and 10 bases, there was a span of 21 bases. In germline, CDR1 is SEHNR, CDR2 FQNEAQ (reference sequence). The CDR3 sequence: CASSLTGGLVAPQHF. CDR3 coding DNA: TGTGCCAGCAGCCTGACAGGTGGCCTGGTAGCTCCCCAGCATTTT.

The chain employs TRBV28 and TRBJ1-2, with a weak D call TRBD1 (6 bases). Germline CDR1 is MDHEN and CDR2 is SYDVKM. V was shortened by 5 bases and J by 4 bases, with 11 bases between the two germline ends. The CDR3 is made up of 13 amino acids. CDR3 coding DNA: TGTGCCAGCAGTGGACAGAGGTCCTATGGCTACACCTTC. Translation: CASSGQRSYGYTF.